Detailed here is one T cell receptor beta chain. CDR3 length: 15 residues. The junction had 4 bases not matched to a gene; V was cut back by 5 bases and J by 3 bases. Germline lookup yields CDR1 LNHDA and CDR2 SQIVND (reference sequence). This sample is drawn from a study of blood T cell repertoires in COVID-19. This table comes from immunoSEQ multiplex PCR, and its TCRdb copy is limited to in-frame clones, with some not included. The table lists 450,000 to 600,000 clones, roughly 87% of them singletons. Cohorts were assigned according to the clinical history that participants reported. Sequencing was performed on PBMCs or T cells enriched from blood (not recorded which). This TCR came from a woman between 18 and 29 years old who had recovered from COVID-19. The chain recombines TRBV19 with TRBJ2-1; 10 bases agree with TRBD2. Written as DNA, the CDR3 is TGTGCCAGTAGTGCCGGGACTAGCGTCTACAATGAGCAGTTCTTC. Amino acid sequence: CASSAGTSVYNEQFF.